A selection of T cell receptor beta chains follows, all from one sample in a study of shared clonotypes between healthy human individuals. Profiled with immunoSEQ multiplex PCR; TCRdb holds only in-frame clones, not every one. The repertoire holds about 1.5 million clones, 96% seen once, with roughly 1.2% in the top ten. The sequenced sample consisted of naive CD4+ T cells sorted from blood. The receptors come from a man aged 25 to 40 in good health. Each CDR3 is given with its conserved first and last residue. The order of the fields is CDR3 length, D gene, V gene, clone size, J gene, CDR3 protein, CDR3 DNA. The D gene is left open where the match is weak. Clone size, where shown, is once, few, many, or a class for clones that have expanded.

cdr3_length: 16; d_call: .; v_call: TRBV4-1; clone_size: .; j_call: TRBJ2-1; cdr3_aa: CASSFSTRTRKNEQFF; cdr3_nt: TGCGCCAGCAGCTTCTCGACTAGGACGAGGAAAAATGAGCAGTTCTTC
cdr3_length: 14; d_call: .; v_call: TRBV9; clone_size: .; j_call: TRBJ2-1; cdr3_aa: CASSVSPIYNEQFF; cdr3_nt: TGTGCCAGCAGCGTAAGTCCAATATACAATGAGCAGTTCTTC
cdr3_length: 16; d_call: TRBD2; v_call: TRBV10-3; clone_size: .; j_call: TRBJ2-2; cdr3_aa: CAISGGGFLNTGELFF; cdr3_nt: TGTGCCATCAGTGGGGGAGGGTTCTTAAACACCGGGGAGCTGTTTTTT
cdr3_length: 15; d_call: .; v_call: TRBV18; clone_size: .; j_call: TRBJ2-5; cdr3_aa: CASSPATGTQETQYF; cdr3_nt: TGTGCCAGCTCACCAGCAACAGGGACTCAAGAGACCCAGTACTTC
cdr3_length: 13; d_call: .; v_call: TRBV18; clone_size: .; j_call: TRBJ2-5; cdr3_aa: CASSPLGGETQYF; cdr3_nt: TGTGCCAGCTCGCCGTTGGGGGGAGAGACCCAGTACTTC
cdr3_length: 14; d_call: .; v_call: TRBV9; clone_size: .; j_call: TRBJ1-4; cdr3_aa: CASSVGRGNEKLFF; cdr3_nt: TGTGCCAGCAGCGTAGGAAGGGGGAATGAAAAACTGTTTTTT
cdr3_length: 14; d_call: TRBD2; v_call: TRBV19; clone_size: .; j_call: TRBJ2-7; cdr3_aa: CASSASGTAYEQYF; cdr3_nt: TGTGCCAGTAGTGCAAGCGGGACCGCCTACGAGCAGTACTTC
cdr3_length: 15; d_call: .; v_call: TRBV19; clone_size: .; j_call: TRBJ1-5; cdr3_aa: CASLVLAGSNQPQHF; cdr3_nt: TGTGCCAGCTTAGTATTAGCGGGTAGCAATCAGCCCCAGCATTTT
cdr3_length: 13; d_call: .; v_call: TRBV27; clone_size: few; j_call: TRBJ1-4; cdr3_aa: CASTNHGDEKLFF; cdr3_nt: TGTGCCAGCACCAACCACGGGGATGAAAAACTGTTTTTT
cdr3_length: 15; d_call: .; v_call: TRBV28; clone_size: .; j_call: TRBJ1-4; cdr3_aa: CASSLPGRQNEKLFF; cdr3_nt: TGTGCCAGCAGTTTACCGGGACGGCAAAATGAAAAACTGTTTTTT
cdr3_length: 13; d_call: .; v_call: TRBV6-5; clone_size: .; j_call: TRBJ2-7; cdr3_aa: CASSYSRESEQYF; cdr3_nt: TGTGCCAGCAGTTACTCCCGGGAGAGCGAGCAGTACTTC
cdr3_length: 15; d_call: .; v_call: TRBV5-1; clone_size: .; j_call: TRBJ1-2; cdr3_aa: CASSPPGQSNYGYTF; cdr3_nt: TGCGCCAGCAGCCCTCCTGGACAGAGCAACTATGGCTACACCTTC
cdr3_length: 16; d_call: .; v_call: TRBV7-8; clone_size: .; j_call: TRBJ2-5; cdr3_aa: CASSLGLGLVGETQYF; cdr3_nt: TGTGCCAGCAGCTTAGGTTTAGGGCTAGTGGGGGAGACCCAGTACTTC
cdr3_length: 15; d_call: TRBD1; v_call: TRBV6-1; clone_size: .; j_call: TRBJ1-5; cdr3_aa: CASSSGTGGYQPQHF; cdr3_nt: TGTGCCAGCAGCTCGGGGACAGGGGGCTATCAGCCCCAGCATTTT
cdr3_length: 13; d_call: .; v_call: TRBV29-1; clone_size: .; j_call: TRBJ2-3; cdr3_aa: CSVAGASTDTQYF; cdr3_nt: TGCAGCGTTGCGGGGGCCAGCACAGATACGCAGTATTTT
cdr3_length: 14; d_call: TRBD2; v_call: TRBV4-1; clone_size: once; j_call: TRBJ2-7; cdr3_aa: CASSRVSGNHEQYF; cdr3_nt: TGCGCCAGCAGCCGCGTTAGCGGGAACCACGAGCAGTACTTC
cdr3_length: 14; d_call: TRBD1; v_call: TRBV13; clone_size: .; j_call: TRBJ1-6; cdr3_aa: CASSTGVNNSPLHF; cdr3_nt: TGTGCCAGCAGCACAGGGGTTAATAATTCACCCCTCCACTTT
cdr3_length: 15; d_call: TRBD1; v_call: TRBV29-1; clone_size: .; j_call: TRBJ2-5; cdr3_aa: CSVTLLGTDQETQYF; cdr3_nt: TGCAGCGTCACTCTCCTTGGGACAGATCAAGAGACCCAGTACTTC
cdr3_length: 15; d_call: .; v_call: TRBV10-2; clone_size: .; j_call: TRBJ1-5; cdr3_aa: CASSDRSSTHQPQHF; cdr3_nt: TGCGCCAGCAGTGATCGTTCCAGTACGCATCAGCCCCAGCATTTT
cdr3_length: 13; d_call: .; v_call: TRBV9; clone_size: .; j_call: TRBJ2-7; cdr3_aa: CASSVEPAYEQYF; cdr3_nt: TGTGCCAGCAGCGTAGAACCGGCCTACGAGCAGTACTTC
cdr3_length: 12; d_call: .; v_call: TRBV6-6; clone_size: .; j_call: TRBJ1-1; cdr3_aa: CASSYSGGEAFF; cdr3_nt: TGTGCCAGCAGTTACTCGGGGGGTGAAGCTTTCTTT
cdr3_length: 16; d_call: .; v_call: TRBV6-5; clone_size: .; j_call: TRBJ2-3; cdr3_aa: CASSYSGRSSTDTQYF; cdr3_nt: TGTGCCAGCAGTTACTCAGGCAGGTCTAGCACAGATACGCAGTATTTT
cdr3_length: 15; d_call: .; v_call: TRBV27; clone_size: .; j_call: TRBJ1-2; cdr3_aa: CASRTRGGSEYGYTF; cdr3_nt: TGTGCCAGCCGTACGAGGGGGGGTTCCGAATATGGCTACACCTTC
cdr3_length: 12; d_call: .; v_call: TRBV18; clone_size: .; j_call: TRBJ2-3; cdr3_aa: CASSPPEDTQYF; cdr3_nt: TGTGCCAGCTCACCACCGGAAGATACGCAGTATTTT
cdr3_length: 15; d_call: .; v_call: TRBV5-4; clone_size: .; j_call: TRBJ2-3; cdr3_aa: CASSPHGSSTDTQYF; cdr3_nt: TGTGCCAGCAGCCCGCACGGGAGTAGCACAGATACGCAGTATTTT
cdr3_length: 15; d_call: .; v_call: TRBV6-5; clone_size: .; j_call: TRBJ1-1; cdr3_aa: CASSYSSKGHTEAFF; cdr3_nt: TGTGCCAGCAGTTACTCGTCTAAGGGTCACACTGAAGCTTTCTTT
cdr3_length: 17; d_call: .; v_call: TRBV11-2; clone_size: once; j_call: TRBJ1-1; cdr3_aa: CASSPLRGSILNTEAFF; cdr3_nt: TGTGCCAGCAGCCCCCTGAGGGGGAGTATATTGAACACTGAAGCTTTCTTT
cdr3_length: 16; d_call: .; v_call: TRBV2; clone_size: once; j_call: TRBJ1-3; cdr3_aa: CASSEAKPYSGNTIYF; cdr3_nt: TGTGCCAGCAGTGAAGCGAAGCCGTACTCTGGAAACACCATATATTTT
cdr3_length: 17; d_call: .; v_call: TRBV11-2; clone_size: .; j_call: TRBJ2-1; cdr3_aa: CASSLGSGPRGLNEQFF; cdr3_nt: TGTGCCAGCAGCTTAGGTTCGGGACCGAGGGGCCTCAATGAGCAGTTCTTC
cdr3_length: 13; d_call: .; v_call: TRBV5-1; clone_size: once; j_call: TRBJ2-5; cdr3_aa: CASSLVGLETQYF; cdr3_nt: TGCGCCAGCAGCTTGGTAGGTTTGGAGACCCAGTACTTC
cdr3_length: 16; d_call: .; v_call: TRBV28; clone_size: .; j_call: TRBJ2-7; cdr3_aa: CASSLKGLALGAVQYF; cdr3_nt: TGTGCCAGCAGTTTAAAGGGGCTAGCCCTCGGGGCAGTGCAGTACTTC
cdr3_length: 14; d_call: .; v_call: TRBV5-4; clone_size: once; j_call: TRBJ2-7; cdr3_aa: CASSLDPGSYEQYF; cdr3_nt: TGTGCCAGCAGCTTGGATCCGGGTTCCTACGAGCAGTACTTC
cdr3_length: 14; d_call: .; v_call: TRBV7-8; clone_size: .; j_call: TRBJ2-7; cdr3_aa: CASSQSDKNYEQYF; cdr3_nt: TGTGCCAGCAGTCAATCAGACAAGAACTACGAGCAGTACTTC
cdr3_length: 18; d_call: TRBD1; v_call: TRBV28; clone_size: .; j_call: TRBJ1-5; cdr3_aa: CASTGDAGTEISRQPQHF; cdr3_nt: TGTGCCAGCACGGGAGACGCCGGGACAGAAATTTCACGGCAGCCCCAGCATTTT
cdr3_length: 13; d_call: .; v_call: TRBV27; clone_size: .; j_call: TRBJ1-4; cdr3_aa: CASSGNRAEKLFF; cdr3_nt: TGTGCCAGCAGTGGGAACAGGGCTGAAAAACTGTTTTTT
cdr3_length: 17; d_call: TRBD2; v_call: TRBV5-4; clone_size: .; j_call: TRBJ2-2; cdr3_aa: CASSPGGGLTYTGELFF; cdr3_nt: TGTGCCAGCAGCCCGGGAGGGGGACTAACTTACACCGGGGAGCTGTTTTTT
cdr3_length: 13; d_call: .; v_call: TRBV19; clone_size: .; j_call: TRBJ2-1; cdr3_aa: CASSRTGYNEQFF; cdr3_nt: TGTGCCAGTAGTAGAACAGGGTACAATGAGCAGTTCTTC
cdr3_length: 16; d_call: .; v_call: TRBV5-1; clone_size: once; j_call: TRBJ2-2; cdr3_aa: CASSLEPSGWAGELFF; cdr3_nt: TGCGCCAGCAGCTTGGAGCCTTCGGGGTGGGCCGGGGAGCTGTTTTTT
cdr3_length: 14; d_call: .; v_call: TRBV7-2; clone_size: .; j_call: TRBJ2-7; cdr3_aa: CASSLLRGSYEQYF; cdr3_nt: TGTGCCAGCAGCTTACTCCGGGGCTCCTACGAGCAGTACTTC
cdr3_length: 12; d_call: TRBD2; v_call: TRBV30; clone_size: .; j_call: TRBJ2-7; cdr3_aa: CASSGGGYEQYF; cdr3_nt: TGTGCCTCCTCCGGGGGGGGCTACGAGCAGTACTTC
cdr3_length: 13; d_call: .; v_call: TRBV7-2; clone_size: .; j_call: TRBJ2-2; cdr3_aa: CASSSGAPSELFF; cdr3_nt: TGTGCCAGCAGCTCCGGTGCGCCTTCGGAGCTGTTTTTT
cdr3_length: 13; d_call: .; v_call: TRBV7-2; clone_size: .; j_call: TRBJ1-2; cdr3_aa: CASNPLGPRAHTF; cdr3_nt: TGTGCCAGCAACCCACTCGGGCCCAGGGCCCACACCTTC
cdr3_length: 14; d_call: .; v_call: TRBV19; clone_size: .; j_call: TRBJ1-4; cdr3_aa: CASTKDRTNEKLFF; cdr3_nt: TGTGCCAGTACAAAGGACCGGACTAATGAAAAACTGTTTTTT
cdr3_length: 16; d_call: .; v_call: TRBV6-1; clone_size: .; j_call: TRBJ2-2; cdr3_aa: CASSEFASANTGELFF; cdr3_nt: TGTGCCAGCAGTGAATTCGCTAGCGCGAACACCGGGGAGCTGTTTTTT
cdr3_length: 15; d_call: .; v_call: TRBV10-3; clone_size: .; j_call: TRBJ1-3; cdr3_aa: CAVGGGGFSGNTIYF; cdr3_nt: TGTGCCGTCGGAGGGGGGGGGTTCTCTGGAAACACCATATATTTT
cdr3_length: 15; d_call: .; v_call: TRBV7-8; clone_size: .; j_call: TRBJ1-5; cdr3_aa: CASSSQGILNQPQHF; cdr3_nt: TGTGCCAGCAGCTCTCAGGGAATTCTCAATCAGCCCCAGCATTTT
cdr3_length: 13; d_call: .; v_call: TRBV15; clone_size: .; j_call: TRBJ2-3; cdr3_aa: CATQGGSTDTQYF; cdr3_nt: TGTGCCACCCAGGGCGGGAGCACAGATACGCAGTATTTT
cdr3_length: 15; d_call: TRBD2; v_call: TRBV6-4; clone_size: .; j_call: TRBJ2-7; cdr3_aa: CASRDRSGRAYEQYF; cdr3_nt: TGTGCCAGCAGAGATCGAAGCGGGAGGGCTTACGAGCAGTACTTC
cdr3_length: 17; d_call: TRBD2; v_call: TRBV28; clone_size: .; j_call: TRBJ2-1; cdr3_aa: CASSILAGGRGFDEQFF; cdr3_nt: TGTGCCAGCAGTATACTAGCGGGAGGGAGGGGGTTCGATGAGCAGTTCTTC